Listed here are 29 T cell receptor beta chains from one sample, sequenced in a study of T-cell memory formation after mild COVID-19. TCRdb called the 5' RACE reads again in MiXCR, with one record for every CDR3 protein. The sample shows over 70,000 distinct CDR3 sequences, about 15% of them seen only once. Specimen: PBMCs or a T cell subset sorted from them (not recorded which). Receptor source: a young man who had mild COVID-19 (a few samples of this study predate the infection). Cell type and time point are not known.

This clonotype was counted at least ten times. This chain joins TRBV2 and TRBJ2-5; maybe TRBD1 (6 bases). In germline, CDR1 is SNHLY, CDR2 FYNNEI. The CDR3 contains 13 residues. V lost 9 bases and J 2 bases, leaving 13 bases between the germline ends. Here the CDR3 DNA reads TGTGCCAGTAGCAGGGGCGAACAAGAGACCCAGTACTTC. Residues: CASSRGEQETQYF.

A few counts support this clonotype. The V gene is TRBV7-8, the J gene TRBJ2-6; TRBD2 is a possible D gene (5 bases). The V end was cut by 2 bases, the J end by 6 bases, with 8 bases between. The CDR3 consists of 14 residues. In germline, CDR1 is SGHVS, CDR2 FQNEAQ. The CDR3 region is CASSLPGMANVLTF. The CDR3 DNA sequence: TGTGCCAGCAGCTTACCGGGGATGGCCAACGTCCTGACTTTC.

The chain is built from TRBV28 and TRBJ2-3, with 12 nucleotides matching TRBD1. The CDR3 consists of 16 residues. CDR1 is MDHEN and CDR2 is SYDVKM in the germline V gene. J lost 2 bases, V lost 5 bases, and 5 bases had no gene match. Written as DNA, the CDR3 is TGTGCCAGCAGTCCGAGGGACAGGGGGCCCACAGATACGCAGTATTTT. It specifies CASSPRDRGPTDTQYF.

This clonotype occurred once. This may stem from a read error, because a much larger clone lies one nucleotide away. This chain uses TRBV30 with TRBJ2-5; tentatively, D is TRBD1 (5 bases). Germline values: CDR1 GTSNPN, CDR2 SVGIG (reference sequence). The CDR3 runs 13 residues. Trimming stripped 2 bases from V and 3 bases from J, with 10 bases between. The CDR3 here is CAWSLQVEETQYF. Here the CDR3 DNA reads TGTGCCTGGAGTTTACAGGTAGAAGAGACCCAGTACTTC. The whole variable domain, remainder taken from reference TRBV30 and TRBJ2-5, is SQTIHQWPATLVQPVGSPLSLECTVEGTSNPNLYWYRQAAGRGLQLLFYSVGIGQISSEVPQNLSASRPQDRQFILSSKKLLLSDSGFYLCAWSLQVEETQYFGPGTRLLVL.

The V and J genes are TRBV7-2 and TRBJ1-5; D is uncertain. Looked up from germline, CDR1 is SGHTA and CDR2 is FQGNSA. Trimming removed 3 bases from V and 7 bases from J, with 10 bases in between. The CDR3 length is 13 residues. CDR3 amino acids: CASSFWPQQPQHF. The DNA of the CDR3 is TGTGCCAGCAGCTTTTGGCCTCAACAGCCCCAGCATTTT.

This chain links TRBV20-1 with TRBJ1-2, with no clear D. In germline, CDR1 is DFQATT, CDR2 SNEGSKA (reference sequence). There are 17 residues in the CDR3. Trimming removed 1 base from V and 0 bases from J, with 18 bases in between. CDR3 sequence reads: CSARGDKDPGANYGYTF. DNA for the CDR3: TGCAGTGCTAGAGGGGATAAGGATCCGGGAGCTAACTATGGCTACACCTTC.

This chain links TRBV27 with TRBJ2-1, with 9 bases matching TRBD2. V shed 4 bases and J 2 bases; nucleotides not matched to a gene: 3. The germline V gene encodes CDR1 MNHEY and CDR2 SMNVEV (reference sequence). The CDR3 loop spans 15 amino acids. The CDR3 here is CASSWTSETYNEQFF. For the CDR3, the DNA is TGTGCCAGCAGTTGGACTAGCGAGACCTACAATGAGCAGTTCTTC.

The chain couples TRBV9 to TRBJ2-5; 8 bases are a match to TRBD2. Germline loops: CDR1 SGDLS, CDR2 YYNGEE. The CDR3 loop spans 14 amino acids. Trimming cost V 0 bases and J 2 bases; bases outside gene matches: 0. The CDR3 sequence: CASSVAGGQETQYF. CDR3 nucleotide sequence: TGTGCCAGCAGCGTAGCGGGGGGGCAAGAGACCCAGTACTTC.

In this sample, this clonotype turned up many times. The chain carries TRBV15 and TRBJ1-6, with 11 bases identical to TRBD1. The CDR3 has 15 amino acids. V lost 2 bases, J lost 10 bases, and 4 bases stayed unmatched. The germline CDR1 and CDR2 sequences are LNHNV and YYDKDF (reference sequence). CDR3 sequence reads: CATSRHGTGGSPLHF. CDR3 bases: TGTGCCACCAGCAGACACGGGACAGGGGGGTCACCCCTCCACTTT.

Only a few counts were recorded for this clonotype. CDR3 sequence: CASSGGQYNEQFF. The CDR3, as DNA: TGCGCCAGCTCCGGGGGGCAGTACAATGAGCAGTTCTTC. The rearrangement links TRBV4-3 to TRBJ2-1, with D tentatively TRBD2 (7 bases). V lost 8 bases and J 4 bases, leaving 12 bases between the germline ends. The germline gives CDR1 LGHNA, CDR2 YSLEER. There are 13 residues in the CDR3.

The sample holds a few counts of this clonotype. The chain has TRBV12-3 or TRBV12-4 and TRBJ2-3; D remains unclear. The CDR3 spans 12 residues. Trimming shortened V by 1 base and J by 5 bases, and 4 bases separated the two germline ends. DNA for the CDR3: TGTGCCAGCAGTTTAGGAGTAGATACGCAGTATTTT. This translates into CASSLGVDTQYF.

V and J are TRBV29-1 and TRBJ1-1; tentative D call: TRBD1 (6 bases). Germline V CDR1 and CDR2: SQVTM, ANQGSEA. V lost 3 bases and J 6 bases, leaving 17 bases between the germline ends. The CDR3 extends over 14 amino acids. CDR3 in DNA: TGCAGCGTTGAGGGCGGGGGCGAACCTCCTGAAGCTTTCTTT. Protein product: CSVEGGGEPPEAFF.

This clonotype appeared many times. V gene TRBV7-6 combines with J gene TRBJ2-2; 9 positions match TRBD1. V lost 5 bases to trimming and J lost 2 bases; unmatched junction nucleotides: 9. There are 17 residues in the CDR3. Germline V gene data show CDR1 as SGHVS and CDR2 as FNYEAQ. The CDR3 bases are TGTGCCAGCAGCCCAAGAACAGGGGGCTATAACACCGGGGAGCTGTTTTTT. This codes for CASSPRTGGYNTGELFF.

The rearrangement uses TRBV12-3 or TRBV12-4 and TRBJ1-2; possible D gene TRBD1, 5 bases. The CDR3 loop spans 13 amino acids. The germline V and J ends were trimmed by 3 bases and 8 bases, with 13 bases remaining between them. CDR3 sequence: CASSFGGGAGYTF. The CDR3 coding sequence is TGTGCCAGCAGTTTCGGGGGGGGTGCGGGCTACACCTTC.

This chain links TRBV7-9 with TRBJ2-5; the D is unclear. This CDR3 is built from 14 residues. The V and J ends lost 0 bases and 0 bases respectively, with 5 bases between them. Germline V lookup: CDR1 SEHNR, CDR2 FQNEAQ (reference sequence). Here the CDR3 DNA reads TGTGCCAGCAGCTTAGCGGAGTACCAAGAGACCCAGTACTTC. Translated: CASSLAEYQETQYF.

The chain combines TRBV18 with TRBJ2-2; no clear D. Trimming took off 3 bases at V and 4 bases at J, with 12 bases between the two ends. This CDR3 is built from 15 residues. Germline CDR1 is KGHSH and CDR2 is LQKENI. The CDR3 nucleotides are TGTGCCAGCTCACCGGGCGGACGAGGCACCGGGGAGCTGTTTTTT. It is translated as CASSPGGRGTGELFF.

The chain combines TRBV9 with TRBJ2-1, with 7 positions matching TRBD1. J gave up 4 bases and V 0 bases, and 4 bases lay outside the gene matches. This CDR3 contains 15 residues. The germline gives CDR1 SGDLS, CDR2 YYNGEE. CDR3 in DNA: TGTGCCAGCAGCGTAGAGGGGGCGAGGTACAATGAGCAGTTCTTC. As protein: CASSVEGARYNEQFF.

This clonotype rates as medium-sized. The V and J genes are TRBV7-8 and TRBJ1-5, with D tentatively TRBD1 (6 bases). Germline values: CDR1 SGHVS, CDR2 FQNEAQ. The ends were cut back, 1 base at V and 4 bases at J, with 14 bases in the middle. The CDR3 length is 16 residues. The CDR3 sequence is CASSLVGADGNQPQHF. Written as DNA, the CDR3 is TGTGCCAGCAGCTTAGTGGGGGCGGACGGAAATCAGCCCCAGCATTTT.

CDR3 protein: CASSQVSGAYNEQFF. CDR3 DNA sequence: TGCGCCAGCAGCCAAGTGAGCGGGGCCTACAATGAGCAGTTCTTC. The chain uses TRBV4-3 and TRBJ2-1; TRBD2 matches 7 bases. From germline, CDR1 is LGHNA and CDR2 YSLEER. The CDR3 length is 15 residues. V shed 1 base, J shed 2 bases, and the junction held 2 bases outside the gene matches.

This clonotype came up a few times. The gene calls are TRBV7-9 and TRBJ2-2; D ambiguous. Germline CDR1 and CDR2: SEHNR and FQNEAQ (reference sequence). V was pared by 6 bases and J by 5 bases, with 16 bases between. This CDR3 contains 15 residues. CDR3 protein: CASSAGAIFTGELFF. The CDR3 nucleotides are TGTGCCAGCAGTGCCGGCGCTATCTTTACCGGGGAGCTGTTTTTT.

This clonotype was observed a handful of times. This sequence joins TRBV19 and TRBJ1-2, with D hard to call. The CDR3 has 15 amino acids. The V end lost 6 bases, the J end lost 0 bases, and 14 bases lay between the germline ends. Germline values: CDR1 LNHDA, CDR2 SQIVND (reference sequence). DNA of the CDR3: TGTGCCAGTAGCCCGCTGAGGGAGGCTAACTATGGCTACACCTTC. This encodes CASSPLREANYGYTF.

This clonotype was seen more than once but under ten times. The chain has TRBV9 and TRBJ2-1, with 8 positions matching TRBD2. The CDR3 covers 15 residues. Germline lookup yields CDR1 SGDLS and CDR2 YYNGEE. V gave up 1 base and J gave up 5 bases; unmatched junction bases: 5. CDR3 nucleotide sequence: TGTGCCAGCAGCGTACTGGCGGGGGGCAACAATGAGCAGTTCTTC. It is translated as CASSVLAGGNNEQFF.

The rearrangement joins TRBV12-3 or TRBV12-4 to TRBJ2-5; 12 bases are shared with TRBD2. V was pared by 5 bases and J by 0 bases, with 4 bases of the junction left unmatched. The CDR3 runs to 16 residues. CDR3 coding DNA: TGTGCCAGCAGTCTCGGACTAGCGGGGAACCAAGAGACCCAGTACTTC. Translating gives CASSLGLAGNQETQYF.

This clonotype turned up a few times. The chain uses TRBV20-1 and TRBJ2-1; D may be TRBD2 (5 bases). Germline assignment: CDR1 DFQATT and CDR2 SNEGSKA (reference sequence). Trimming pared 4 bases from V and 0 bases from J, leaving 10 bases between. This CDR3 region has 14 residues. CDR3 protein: CSAIQGSSYNEQFF. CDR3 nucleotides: TGCAGTGCTATCCAAGGGAGCTCCTACAATGAGCAGTTCTTC.

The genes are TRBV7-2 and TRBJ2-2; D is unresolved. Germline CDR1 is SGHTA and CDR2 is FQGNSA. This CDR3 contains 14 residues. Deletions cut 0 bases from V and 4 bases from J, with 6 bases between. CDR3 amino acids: CASSLASVTGELFF. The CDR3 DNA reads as TGTGCCAGCAGCTTAGCCAGTGTCACCGGGGAGCTGTTTTTT.

The CDR3 here is CASSYRSSYGYTF. In nucleotides, the CDR3 is TGTGCCAGCAGCTACCGCTCTAGCTATGGCTACACCTTC. The genes are TRBV7-9 and TRBJ1-2; D unresolved. V was trimmed by 4 bases and J by 4 bases, leaving 10 bases between them. Germline V gives CDR1 SEHNR, CDR2 FQNEAQ (reference sequence). This CDR3 has 13 amino acids.

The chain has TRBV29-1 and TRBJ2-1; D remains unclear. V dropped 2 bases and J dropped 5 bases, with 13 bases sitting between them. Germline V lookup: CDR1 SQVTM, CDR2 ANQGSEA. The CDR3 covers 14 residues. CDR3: CSVERHGGDNEQFF. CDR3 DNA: TGCAGCGTTGAACGGCACGGTGGAGACAATGAGCAGTTCTTC.

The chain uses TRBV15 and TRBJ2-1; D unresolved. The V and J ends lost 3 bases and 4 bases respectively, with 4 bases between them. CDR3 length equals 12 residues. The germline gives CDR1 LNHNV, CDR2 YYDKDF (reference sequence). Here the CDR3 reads CATSSIYNEQFF. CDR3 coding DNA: TGTGCCACCAGCAGCATTTACAATGAGCAGTTCTTC.

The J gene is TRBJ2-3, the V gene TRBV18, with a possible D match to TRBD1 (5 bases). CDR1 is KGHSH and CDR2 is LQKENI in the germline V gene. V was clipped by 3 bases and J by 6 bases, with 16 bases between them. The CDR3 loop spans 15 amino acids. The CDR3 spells CASSPVDSYLDTQYF. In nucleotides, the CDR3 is TGTGCCAGCTCACCGGTCGACAGTTATCTTGATACGCAGTATTTT. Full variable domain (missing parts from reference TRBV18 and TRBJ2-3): NAGVMQNPRHLVRRRGQEARLRCSPMKGHSHVYWYRQLPEEGLKFMVYLQKENIIDESGMPKERFSAEFPKEGPSILRIQQVVRGDSAAYFCASSPVDSYLDTQYFGPGTRLTVL.